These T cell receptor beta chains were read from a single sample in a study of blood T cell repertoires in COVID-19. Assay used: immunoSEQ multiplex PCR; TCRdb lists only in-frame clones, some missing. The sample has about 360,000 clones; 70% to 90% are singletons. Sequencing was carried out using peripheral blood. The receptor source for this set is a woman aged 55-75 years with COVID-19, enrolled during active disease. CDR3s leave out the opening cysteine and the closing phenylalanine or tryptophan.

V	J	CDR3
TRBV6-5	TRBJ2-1	ASSYTSGGPYNEQF
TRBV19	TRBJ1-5	ASSDRGGGNQPQH
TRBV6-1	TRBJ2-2	ASSEAFGGVTGELF
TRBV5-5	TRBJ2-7	ASSLMGQGSEQY
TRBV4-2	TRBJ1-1	ASSQDNRGLNTEAF
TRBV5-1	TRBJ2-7	ASSEETGPSYEQY
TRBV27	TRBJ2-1	ASSPSTAYNEQF
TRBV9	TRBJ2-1	ASSETEGLSQF
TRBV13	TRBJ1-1	ASSLGGAPNTEAF
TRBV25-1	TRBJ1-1	ASSRRQGGTEAF
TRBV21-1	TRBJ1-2	ASSTGGGYT
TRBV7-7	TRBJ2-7	ASSLSLGQGYEQY
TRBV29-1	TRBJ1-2	SVDQLGLVDGYT
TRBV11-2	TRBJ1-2	ASSLDRRGSIYGYT
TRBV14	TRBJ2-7	ASSPGDYEQY
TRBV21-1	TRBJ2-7	ASSKCKTGTGLGEQY
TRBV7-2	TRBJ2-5	ASSLDREQTQY
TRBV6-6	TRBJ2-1	ASSLYKGTGTYNEQF
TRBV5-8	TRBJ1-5	ASSLDVGGSNQPQH
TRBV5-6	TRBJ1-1	ASSAPGQGNTEAF
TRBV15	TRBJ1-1	ATSRAQGSGTEAF
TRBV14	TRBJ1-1	ASSQEVRGRDTEAF
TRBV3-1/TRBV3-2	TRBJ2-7	ASSQEPRSYEQY
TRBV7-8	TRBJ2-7	ASSLALGGSYEQY
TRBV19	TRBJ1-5	ASSILGGANQPQH
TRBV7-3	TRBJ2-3	ASSPTGSTDTQY
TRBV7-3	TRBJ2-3	ASSPGTSADTQY
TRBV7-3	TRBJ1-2	ASSSPGYGYT
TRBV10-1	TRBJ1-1	ASSDQARGNTEAF
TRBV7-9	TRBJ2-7	ASSLAILAGASYEQY
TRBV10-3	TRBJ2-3	AISPAGDYPTDTQY
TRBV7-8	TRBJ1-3	ASSLGITTGISGNTIY
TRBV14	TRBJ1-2	ASSQQGLFGYT
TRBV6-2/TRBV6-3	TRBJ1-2	ASSFPGTGDYGYT
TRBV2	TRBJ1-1	ASRVQMNTEAF
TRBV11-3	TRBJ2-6	ASRGFQASGTSGANVLT
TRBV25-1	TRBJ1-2	ASSDRDLYGYT
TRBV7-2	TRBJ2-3	ASQWGLSTDTQY
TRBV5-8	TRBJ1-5	ASSFEVWRNQPQH
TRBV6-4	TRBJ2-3	ASSREGATDTQY
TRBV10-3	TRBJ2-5	AISEGTGQETQY
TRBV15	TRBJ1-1	ATSRDVLGGWNTEAF
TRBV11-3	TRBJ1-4	ASSPTDLNEKLF